A selection of T cell receptor beta chains follows, all from one sample in a study of cytomegalovirus exposure and HLA in healthy donors. Sequencing was performed with immunoSEQ multiplex PCR; in TCRdb, only in-frame clones are kept and a portion is missing. The sample has roughly 140,000 clones, roughly 64% seen once. The sample consisted of PBMCs. These receptors all come from a woman aged 30 to 39 in good health and CMV-seropositive. CDR3s include the opening cysteine and the closing phenylalanine or tryptophan. A D gene is named only where the DNA matches it firmly. Part of the rows lack a size; the others show once, few, many or a class for expanded clones.

clone_size d_call j_call v_call cdr3_aa cdr3_nt
few NA TRBJ1-4 TRBV7-9 CASSSSGGEKLFF TGTGCCAGCAGCTCCTCAGGCGGGGAAAAACTGTTTTTT
NA NA TRBJ1-4 TRBV19 CASSIGEKLFF TGTGCCAGTAGTATCGGGGAAAAACTGTTTTTT
NA NA TRBJ2-5 TRBV5-6 CASSLGGGTQYF TGTGCCAGCAGCTTGGGAGGGGGGACCCAGTACTTC
NA TRBD2 TRBJ2-7 TRBV9 CASSVLAGVLGEQYF TGTGCCAGCAGCGTACTAGCGGGAGTTCTTGGCGAGCAGTACTTC
NA TRBD1 TRBJ1-1 TRBV5-1 CASSHTGTGGAYTEAFF TGCGCCAGCAGCCATACCGGGACAGGGGGCGCCTATACTGAAGCTTTCTTT
NA NA TRBJ2-1 TRBV10-3 CATYEYNEQFF TGTGCCACCTATGAGTACAATGAGCAGTTCTTC
NA TRBD2 TRBJ2-3 TRBV6-6 CASRSSGVRDTQYF TGTGCCAGCAGGTCTAGCGGGGTCCGGGATACGCAGTATTTT
few NA TRBJ1-5 TRBV10-1 CASSELVDQPQHF TGCGCCAGCAGTGAATTAGTAGATCAGCCCCAGCATTTT
once NA TRBJ2-7 TRBV4-1 CASSPRSAYEQYF TGCGCCAGCAGCCCGCGAAGCGCTTACGAGCAGTACTTC
few NA TRBJ2-1 TRBV18 CASSPKSGNEQFF TGTGCCAGCTCACCAAAAAGCGGCAATGAGCAGTTCTTC
few NA TRBJ1-1 TRBV4-1 CASSHGGNTEAFF TGCGCCAGCAGCCACGGGGGTAACACTGAAGCTTTCTTT
NA TRBD1 TRBJ2-1 TRBV29-1 CSVEGGTVGVDEQFF TGCAGCGTTGAAGGAGGGACAGTGGGGGTGGATGAGCAGTTCTTC
NA NA TRBJ1-1 TRBV13 CASSATAPYSKNTEAFF TGTGCCAGCAGCGCAACCGCCCCCTATTCGAAGAACACTGAAGCTTTCTTT
medium-sized NA TRBJ2-7 TRBV5-1 CASSGKTGNEQYF TGCGCCAGCAGCGGGAAGACAGGCAACGAGCAGTACTTC
NA NA TRBJ1-6 TRBV6-4 CASSPRGSPNNSPLHF TGTGCCAGCAGCCCCCGCGGGAGTCCTAATAATTCACCCCTCCACTTT
few TRBD1 TRBJ1-3 TRBV28 CASSRRTGANTIYF TGTGCCAGCAGTCGACGGACAGGGGCAAACACCATATATTTT
NA NA TRBJ1-2 TRBV9 CASSGKLGDFDGYTF TGTGCCAGCAGCGGAAAACTGGGAGATTTCGATGGCTACACCTTC
once NA TRBJ2-1 TRBV7-6 CASSSGYNEQFF TGTGCCAGCAGCTCCGGTTACAATGAGCAGTTCTTC
few TRBD1 TRBJ2-3 TRBV6-4 CASSPAGTGGNTQYF TGTGCCAGCAGTCCCGCCGGGACAGGAGGGAATACGCAGTATTTT
NA NA TRBJ1-2 TRBV7-6 CASSYGGAANYGYTF TGTGCCAGCAGCTACGGGGGGGCTGCTAACTATGGCTACACCTTC
few TRBD2 TRBJ2-7 TRBV18 CASSRGLAGDVEQYF TGTGCCAGCTCCCGCGGACTAGCGGGAGACGTCGAGCAGTACTTC
few TRBD1 TRBJ1-2 TRBV5-6 CASSPATGTNYGYTF TGTGCCAGCAGCCCGGCGACAGGGACTAACTATGGCTACACCTTC
few TRBD1 TRBJ1-4 TRBV19 CASSIDSTGTNEKLFF TGTGCCAGTAGTATAGATTCGACAGGGACTAATGAAAAACTGTTTTTT
few NA TRBJ2-5 TRBV10-3 CAIKESGRETQYF TGTGCCATCAAAGAGTCGGGGAGGGAGACCCAGTACTTC
few TRBD1 TRBJ2-5 TRBV5-1 CASSLGLTGTEETQYF TGCGCCAGCAGCTTGGGCTTGACCGGGACAGAAGAGACCCAGTACTTC
NA NA TRBJ1-1 TRBV11-3 CASSLESWTPRRTEAFF TGTGCCAGCAGCTTAGAATCGTGGACCCCCAGGAGGACTGAAGCTTTCTTT
NA NA TRBJ1-1 TRBV5-1 CASSPEAIMNTEAFF TGCGCCAGCAGCCCCGAGGCCATTATGAACACTGAAGCTTTCTTT
NA NA TRBJ1-6 TRBV6-4 CASENRDTENSPLHF TGTGCCAGCGAAAACCGGGACACGGAAAATTCACCCCTCCACTTT
NA NA TRBJ1-6 TRBV2 CASSLGFRGTILPPLHF TGTGCCAGCAGTCTTGGGTTCCGGGGTACCATTTTGCCACCCCTCCACTTT
NA TRBD1 TRBJ2-5 TRBV7-9 CASSDRAGRETQYF TGTGCCAGCAGTGACAGGGCGGGTAGAGAGACCCAGTACTTC
NA NA TRBJ1-1 TRBV7-8 CASSLTREAGTEAFF TGTGCCAGCAGCTTAACGAGGGAAGCGGGAACTGAAGCTTTCTTT
NA NA TRBJ2-1 TRBV25-1 CASSDYASGSSYNEQFF TGTGCCAGCAGTGATTATGCGAGCGGTAGCTCCTACAATGAGCAGTTCTTC
NA NA TRBJ1-6 TRBV2 CASSIREPSYNSPLHF TGTGCCAGCAGTATCAGGGAACCCTCCTATAATTCACCCCTCCACTTT
NA NA TRBJ1-6 TRBV7-9 CASSKTLAGRNSPLHF TGTGCCAGCAGCAAAACCCTGGCAGGAAGAAATTCACCCCTCCACTTT
NA TRBD1 TRBJ1-5 TRBV9 CASTGDRGPGANQPQHF TGTGCCAGCACTGGGGACAGGGGGCCGGGCGCAAATCAGCCCCAGCATTTT
NA TRBD2 TRBJ2-5 TRBV5-1 CASSLGETSGGTQETQYF TGCGCCAGCAGCTTAGGGGAGACTAGCGGGGGAACTCAAGAGACCCAGTACTTC
few NA TRBJ2-1 TRBV7-8 CASSLRRDRSYNEQFF TGTGCCAGCAGCCTCAGGCGGGATAGGTCCTACAATGAGCAGTTCTTC
NA NA TRBJ1-2 TRBV7-9 CASTYGQVGYGYTF TGTGCCAGCACCTATGGGCAGGTGGGCTATGGCTACACCTTC
NA NA TRBJ1-1 TRBV5-1 CASAQAGTEAFF TGCGCCAGCGCCCAGGCCGGAACTGAAGCTTTCTTT
NA NA TRBJ2-1 TRBV5-8 CASVVNPNEQFF TGTGCCAGCGTAGTAAACCCCAATGAGCAGTTCTTC
once TRBD1 TRBJ2-5 TRBV28 CASSLWGRGQGETQYF TGTGCCAGCAGTTTATGGGGTCGGGGACAGGGAGAGACCCAGTACTTC
NA NA TRBJ1-1 TRBV27 CASSLLGNGVTEAFF TGTGCCAGCAGTTTATTGGGGAACGGGGTCACTGAAGCTTTCTTT